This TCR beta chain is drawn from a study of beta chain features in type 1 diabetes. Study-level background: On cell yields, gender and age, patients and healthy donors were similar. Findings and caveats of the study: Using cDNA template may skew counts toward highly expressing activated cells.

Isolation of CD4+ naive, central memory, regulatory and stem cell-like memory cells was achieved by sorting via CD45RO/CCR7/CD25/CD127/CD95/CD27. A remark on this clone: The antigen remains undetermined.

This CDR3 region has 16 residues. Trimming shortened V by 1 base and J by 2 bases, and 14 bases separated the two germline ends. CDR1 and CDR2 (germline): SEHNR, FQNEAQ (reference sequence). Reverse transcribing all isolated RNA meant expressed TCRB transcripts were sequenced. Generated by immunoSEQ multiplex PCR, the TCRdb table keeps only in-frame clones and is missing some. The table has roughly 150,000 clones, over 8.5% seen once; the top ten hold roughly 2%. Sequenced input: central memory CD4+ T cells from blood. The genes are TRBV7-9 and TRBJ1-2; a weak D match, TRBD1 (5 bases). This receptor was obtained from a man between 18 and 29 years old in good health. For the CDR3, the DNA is TGTGCCAGCAGCTTAGATGTGCACAGGCCCAACTATGGCTACACCTTC. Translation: CASSLDVHRPNYGYTF.